This T cell receptor beta chain was retrieved from a study of blood T cell repertoires in COVID-19 (dated by TCRdb to the early 2020s). As for the study more broadly: Samples from collaborators originated in the United States, Italy and Spain and spanned both the acute and convalescent phases of COVID-19. The material from the prospective study consisted of cDNA or gDNA derived from T cells, B-cell-depleted T cells, or PBMCs. Where available, HLA class I and class II types were taken from metadata supplied by the sample provider and were not determined by assay-based typing. A de-identified subject ID, COVID-19 status, age in years and sex were almost always included in the sample metadata. Subjects who had been exposed to COVID-19, were actively infected with it, or had recovered from it provided the deeply sampled blood TCRbeta repertoires that made up the dataset. The repertoires were released in a freely available public database meant as a resource for research on the immune response to SARS-CoV-2. Samples came from the ongoing ImmuneRACE study (first 160 participants) plus 1,254 subjects from 6 global collaborators.

CDR1 and CDR2, per the germline V gene, are SGHAT and FQNNGV. V gives up 5 bases and J gives up 0 bases, and the segment between their germline ends measures 14 bases. The CDR3 numbers 16 residues from cysteine through phenylalanine. Only CDR3 DNA remains: 48 bases, in frame from the first base. TCRbeta CDR3 regions were amplified from genomic DNA by means of the immunoSEQ Assay, a bias-controlled multiplex PCR. Per the source publication's procedure: The number of nucleated cells in each sample was estimated by amplification of reference gene primers within the assay. To quantify the absolute abundance of each unique TCRbeta CDR3 rearrangement, sequence reads were collapsed and filtered. Productive Simpson clonality was computed per sample as the square root of Simpson's diversity index over productive rearrangements. This is the immuneACCESS table as TCRdb keeps it, with only in-frame sequences that have V and J called. A part of the clones is gone; compared with another copy, unresolved V genes explain less than half, and the rest is unexplained. That table gives V, J and clone size, and the DNA gave D and trimming. The sample includes about 270,000 clones, with around 89% observed a single time. About 3% of the sample is in the top ten clones.

Participants in the prospective study were aged 18 to 89 years, lived in about two dozen United States geographic areas, and enrolled through a virtual design. Cohort assignment in the prospective study relied on participant-reported clinical history from a screening survey and a study questionnaire. ImmuneRACE Cohort 3 recovered participants were defined by two consecutive negative NP/OP PCR tests, healthcare professional clearance, or symptom resolution. In the prospective study, mobile phlebotomists collected whole blood, serum and a nasopharyngeal or oropharyngeal swab from each participant. Participants in the prospective study had the option to provide additional blood draws and questionnaires over an approximately 2-month period. Before DNA extraction, blood samples from the prospective study were shipped at room temperature or frozen. This clone was counted only a few times. What this receptor recognizes is not known. No base qualities exist here, and no much larger clone lies one base off it.

The study at large found these results: The amount of clinical and demographic metadata varied by source and participant and was provided uncurated.

The TCR was taken from a woman aged 45-59 years who had recovered from COVID-19. The sequenced sample was PBMCs or T cells enriched from blood (not recorded which). The chain is assembled from TRBV11-2 and TRBJ2-1; TRBD2 could be the D gene, as 6 bases match. The CDR3 in this case is CASSPIRGNSYNEQFF. The DNA is TGTGCCAGCAGCCCTATCCGGGGGAACTCCTACAATGAGCAGTTCTTC. The full variable domain, completed from the reference TRBV11-2 and TRBJ2-1 proteins outside the CDR3, reads EAGVAQSPRYKIIEKRQSVAFWCNPISGHATLYWYQQILGQGPKLLIQFQNNGVVDDSQLPKDRFSAERLKGVDSTLKIQPAKLEDSAVYLCASSPIRGNSYNEQFFGPGTRLTVL.